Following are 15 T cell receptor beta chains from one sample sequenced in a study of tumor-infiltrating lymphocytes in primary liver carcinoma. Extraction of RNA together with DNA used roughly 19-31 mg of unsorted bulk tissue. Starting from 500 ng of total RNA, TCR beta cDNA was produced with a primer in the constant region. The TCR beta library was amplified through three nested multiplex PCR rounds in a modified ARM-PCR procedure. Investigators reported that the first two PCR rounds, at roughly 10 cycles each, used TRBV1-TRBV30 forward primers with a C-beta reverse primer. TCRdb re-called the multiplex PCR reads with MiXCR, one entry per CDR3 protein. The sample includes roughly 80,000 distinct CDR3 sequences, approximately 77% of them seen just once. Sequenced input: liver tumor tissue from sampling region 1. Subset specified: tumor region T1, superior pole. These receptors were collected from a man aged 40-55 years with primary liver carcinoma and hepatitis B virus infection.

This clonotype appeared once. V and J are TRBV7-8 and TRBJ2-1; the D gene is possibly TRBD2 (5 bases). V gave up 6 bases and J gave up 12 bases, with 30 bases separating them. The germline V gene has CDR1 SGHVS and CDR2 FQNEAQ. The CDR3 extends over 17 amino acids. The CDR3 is CASSSIALVTLSKVQFF. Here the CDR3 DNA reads TGTGCCAGCAGTAGCATAGCACTAGTCACCCTTTCGAAGGTGCAGTTCTTC. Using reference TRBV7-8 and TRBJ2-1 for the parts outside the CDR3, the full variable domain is GAGVSQSPRYKVAKRGQDVALRCDPISGHVSLFWYQQALGQGPEFLTYFQNEAQLDKSGLPSDRFFAERPEGSVSTLKIQRTQQEDSAVYLCASSSIALVTLSKVQFFGPGTRLTVL.

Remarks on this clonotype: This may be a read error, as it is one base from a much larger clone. This CDR3 reads CASSQEVTSGRVPSEQYF. In DNA form, the CDR3 reads TGTGCCAGCAGCCAAGAGGTCACGAGCGGGAGGGTACCCTCCGAGCAGTACTTC. The chain employs TRBV4-2 and TRBJ2-7; 10 nucleotides align to TRBD2. Trimming removed 0 bases from V and 6 bases from J; junction bases left unmatched: 14. CDR1 and CDR2 (germline): LGHNA, YNFKEQ. This CDR3 has 18 residues.

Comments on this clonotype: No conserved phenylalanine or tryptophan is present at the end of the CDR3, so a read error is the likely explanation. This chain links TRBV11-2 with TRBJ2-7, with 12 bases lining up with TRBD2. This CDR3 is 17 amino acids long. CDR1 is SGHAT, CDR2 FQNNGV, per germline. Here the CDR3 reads CVSSQGLAGSPFYEQYL. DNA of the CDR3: TGTGTCAGCAGTCAGGGACTAGCGGGTTCCCCTTTCTACGAGCAGTACCTC.

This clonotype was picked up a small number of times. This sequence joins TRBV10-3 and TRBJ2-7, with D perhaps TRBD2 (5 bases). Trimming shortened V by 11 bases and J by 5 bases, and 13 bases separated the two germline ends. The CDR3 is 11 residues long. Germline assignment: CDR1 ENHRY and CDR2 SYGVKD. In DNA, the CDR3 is TGTGCCTCCGATGAGGGCCACGAGCAGTACTTC. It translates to CASDEGHEQYF.

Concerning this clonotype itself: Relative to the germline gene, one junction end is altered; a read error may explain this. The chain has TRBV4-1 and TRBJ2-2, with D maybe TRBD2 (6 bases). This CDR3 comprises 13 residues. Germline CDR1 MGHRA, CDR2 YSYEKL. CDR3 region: CASSQGYGGELFF. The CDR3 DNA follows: TGCGCCAGCAGCCAAGGATACGGCGGGGAGCTGTTTTTC.

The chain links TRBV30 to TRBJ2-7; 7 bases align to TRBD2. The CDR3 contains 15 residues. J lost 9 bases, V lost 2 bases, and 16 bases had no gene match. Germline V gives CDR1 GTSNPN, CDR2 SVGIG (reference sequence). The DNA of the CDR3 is TGTGCCTGGAGTCCATGGGCGGGAGTGTCCTACAGGCAGTACTTC. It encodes CAWSPWAGVSYRQYF.

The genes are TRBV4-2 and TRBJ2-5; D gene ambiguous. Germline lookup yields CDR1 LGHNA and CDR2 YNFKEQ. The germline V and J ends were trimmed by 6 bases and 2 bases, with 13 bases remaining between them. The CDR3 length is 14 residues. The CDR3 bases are TGTGCCAGCAGTCCCTCGATGGAGCAAGAGACCCAGTACTTC. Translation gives CASSPSMEQETQYF.

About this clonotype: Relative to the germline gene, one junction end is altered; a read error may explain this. The CDR3 spells CASNLEGTGTDTLYF. The CDR3, as DNA: TGTGCCAGCAACTTGGAGGGTACGGGCACAGATACGCTGTATTTT. V usage is TRBV5-8 and J usage is TRBJ2-3, with D possibly being TRBD2 (6 bases). CDR3 length: 15 residues. Germline loops: CDR1 SGHTS, CDR2 YDEGEE.

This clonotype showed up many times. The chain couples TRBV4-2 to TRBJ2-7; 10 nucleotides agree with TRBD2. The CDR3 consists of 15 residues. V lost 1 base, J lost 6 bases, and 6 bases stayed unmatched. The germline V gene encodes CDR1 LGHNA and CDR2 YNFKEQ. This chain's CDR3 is CASSQAITSGTEQYF. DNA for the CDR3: TGTGCCAGCAGCCAAGCGATAACTAGCGGGACCGAGCAGTACTTC.

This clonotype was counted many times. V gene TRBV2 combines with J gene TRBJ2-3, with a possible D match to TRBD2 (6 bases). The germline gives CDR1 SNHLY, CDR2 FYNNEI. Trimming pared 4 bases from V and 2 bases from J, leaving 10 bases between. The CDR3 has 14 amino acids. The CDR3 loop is CASSAGTYTDTQYF. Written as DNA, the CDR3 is TGTGCCAGCAGTGCAGGGACTTACACAGATACGCAGTATTTT.

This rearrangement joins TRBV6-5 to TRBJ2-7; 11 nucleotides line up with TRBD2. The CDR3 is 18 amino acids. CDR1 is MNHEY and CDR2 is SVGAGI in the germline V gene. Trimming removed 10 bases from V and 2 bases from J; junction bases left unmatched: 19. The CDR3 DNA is TGTGCCAACAGCTCGACACCGTGGACTAGCGGGCAAACCTACGAGCAGTACTTC. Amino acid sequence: CANSSTPWTSGQTYEQYF.

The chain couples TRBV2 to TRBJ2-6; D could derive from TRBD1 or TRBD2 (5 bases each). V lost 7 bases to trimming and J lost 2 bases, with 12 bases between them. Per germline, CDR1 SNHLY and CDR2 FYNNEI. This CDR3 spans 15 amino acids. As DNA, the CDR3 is TGTGCCAGCAAAGAAGGGACGCCTGGGGCCAACGTCCTGACTTTC. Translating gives CASKEGTPGANVLTF.

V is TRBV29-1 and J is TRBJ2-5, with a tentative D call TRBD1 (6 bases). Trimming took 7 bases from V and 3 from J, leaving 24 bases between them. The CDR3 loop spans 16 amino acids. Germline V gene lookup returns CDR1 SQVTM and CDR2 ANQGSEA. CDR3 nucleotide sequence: TGCAGCGCGGAAGAGGGTGGAAGGGCAGGGGAAGAGACCCAGTACTTC. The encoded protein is CSAEEGGRAGEETQYF.

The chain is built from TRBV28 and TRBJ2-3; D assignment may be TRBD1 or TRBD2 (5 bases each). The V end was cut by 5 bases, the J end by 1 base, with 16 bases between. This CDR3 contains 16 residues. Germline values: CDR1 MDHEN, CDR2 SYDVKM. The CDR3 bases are TGTGCCAGCAGTGGGGCTGGTGAGAGGGGCACAGATACGCAGTATTTT. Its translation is CASSGAGERGTDTQYF.

The CDR3 sequence is CVNSESTGREQFF. The CDR3 DNA sequence: TGTGTCAACAGTGAATCCACCGGCAGGGAGCAGTTCTTC. V usage is TRBV6-4 and J usage is TRBJ2-1; the D is unclear. CDR1 and CDR2 from the germline V gene are MRHNA and SNTAGT. The CDR3 runs to 13 residues.